These 8 T cell receptor beta chains were all obtained from the same sample, sequenced in a study of T cell responses to AZD1222 COVID-19 vaccine. Using immunoSEQ multiplex PCR, the repertoire was profiled, and TCRdb retains in-frame clones only, with some absent. This sample has fewer than 120,000 clones; around 81% occur once, and the top ten carry about 4.6%. The starting material was peripheral blood, obtained on day 0 of AZD1222 vaccination. The receptors were sampled from an adult in good health.

The rearrangement links TRBV6-4 to TRBJ2-2, with D perhaps being TRBD1 or TRBD2 (6 bases each). Germline V gene lookup returns CDR1 MRHNA and CDR2 SNTAGT. The length of the CDR3 is 20 residues. Trimming stripped 6 bases from V and 2 bases from J, with 28 bases between. CDR3 protein: CASRQMGGPGTTVNTGELFF. The CDR3 DNA sequence: TGTGCCAGCAGACAAATGGGAGGACCCGGGACAACTGTTAACACCGGGGAGCTGTTTTTT.

The gene calls are TRBV24-1 and TRBJ2-7, with 9 bases fitting TRBD2. This CDR3 is 15 amino acids long. V gave up 2 bases and J gave up 5 bases; unmatched junction bases: 6. Germline assignment: CDR1 KGHDR and CDR2 SFDVKD. DNA for the CDR3: TGTGCCACCAGTGATTCTAGCGGGATAAGGAACGAGCAGTACTTC. It encodes CATSDSSGIRNEQYF.

This chain connects TRBV5-1 to TRBJ2-5, with D tentatively TRBD1 or TRBD2 (5 bases each). CDR1 SGHRS and CDR2 YFSETQ come from the germline V gene. The germline V and J ends were trimmed by 2 bases and 4 bases, with 9 bases remaining between them. This CDR3 region has 13 residues. The CDR3 bases are TGCGCCAGCAGCTTAGACGGGGCAGAGACCCAGTACTTC. Protein sequence: CASSLDGAETQYF.

The genes are TRBV7-9 and TRBJ2-1; TRBD1 agrees at 9 bases. V lost 1 base, J lost 8 bases, and 6 bases stayed unmatched. CDR1 is SEHNR and CDR2 is FQNEAQ in the germline V gene (reference sequence). CDR3 length: 15 amino acids. The CDR3 is CASSLVGTGSHEQFF. The CDR3 region has the DNA TGTGCCAGCAGCTTAGTTGGGACAGGGTCTCATGAGCAGTTCTTC.

This clone came up a few times. This chain connects TRBV27 to TRBJ2-2; 7 bases match TRBD1. This CDR3 has 15 residues. The junction had 6 bases not matched to a gene; V was cut back by 6 bases and J by 2 bases. The germline gives CDR1 MNHEY, CDR2 SMNVEV (reference sequence). This chain's CDR3 is CASSPGTDNTGELFF. CDR3 nucleotide sequence: TGTGCCAGCAGCCCCGGGACAGACAACACCGGGGAGCTGTTTTTT.

The V gene is TRBV4-3, the J gene TRBJ1-5; D unresolved. The CDR3 loop spans 17 amino acids. The germline V and J ends were trimmed by 0 bases and 3 bases, with 15 bases remaining between them. Germline V gene data show CDR1 as LGHNA and CDR2 as YSLEER. The CDR3 region has the DNA TGCGCCAGCAGCCAAGAATCTTTTGCAGTTTACAATCAGCCCCAGCATTTT. Its protein product is CASSQESFAVYNQPQHF.

V is TRBV19 and J is TRBJ1-5; possibly TRBD1 for D (6 bases). The CDR3 spans 16 residues. The germline CDR1 and CDR2 sequences are LNHDA and SQIVND (reference sequence). The germline V and J ends were trimmed by 7 bases and 0 bases, with 16 bases remaining between them. The CDR3 reads CASNLQGWYSNQPQHF. The CDR3 DNA sequence: TGTGCCAGTAACTTACAGGGATGGTATAGCAATCAGCCCCAGCATTTT. Full variable domain (remainder filled in from reference TRBV19 and TRBJ1-5): DGGITQSPKYLFRKEGQNVTLSCEQNLNHDAMYWYRQDPGQGLRLIYYSQIVNDFQKGDIAEGYSVSREKKESFPLTVTSAQKNPTAFYLCASNLQGWYSNQPQHFGDGTRLSIL.

The chain recombines TRBV21-1 with TRBJ2-7; the table's D call of TRBD2 was not tested on the DNA. TRBV21-1 constitutes a pseudogene. The CDR3 is 12 residues long. The CDR3 loop is CARRGGFYEQYF. The CDR3 nucleotides are TGTGCCAGGCGGGGGGGTTTCTACGAGCAGTACTTC.